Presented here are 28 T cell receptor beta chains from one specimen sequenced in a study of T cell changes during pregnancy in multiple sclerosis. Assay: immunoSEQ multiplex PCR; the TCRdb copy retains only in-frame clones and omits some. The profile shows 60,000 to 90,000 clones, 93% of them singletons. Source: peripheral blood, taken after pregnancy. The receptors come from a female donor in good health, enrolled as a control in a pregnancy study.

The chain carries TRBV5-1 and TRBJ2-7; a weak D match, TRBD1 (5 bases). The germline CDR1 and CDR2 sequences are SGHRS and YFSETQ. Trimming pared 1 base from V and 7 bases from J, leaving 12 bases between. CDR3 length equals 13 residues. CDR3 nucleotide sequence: TGCGCCAGCAGCTTGTTGCAGGGCCAGGAGCAGTACTTC. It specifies CASSLLQGQEQYF.

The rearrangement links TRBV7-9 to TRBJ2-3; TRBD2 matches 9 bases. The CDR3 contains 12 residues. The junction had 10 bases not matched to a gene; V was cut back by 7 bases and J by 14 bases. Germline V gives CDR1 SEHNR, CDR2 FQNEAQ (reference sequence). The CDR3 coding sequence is TGTGCCAGCACCTCTTCCGGGACTAGCAGGTATTTT. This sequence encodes CASTSSGTSRYF.

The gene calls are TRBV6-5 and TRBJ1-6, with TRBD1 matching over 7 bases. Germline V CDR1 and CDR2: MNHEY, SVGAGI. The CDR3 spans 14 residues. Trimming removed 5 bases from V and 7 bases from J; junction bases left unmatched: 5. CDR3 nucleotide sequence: TGTGCCAGCAGTCTCAGGGGGGCGAATTCACCCCTCCACTTT. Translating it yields CASSLRGANSPLHF.

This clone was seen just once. CDR3: CASSSTSGRWDNEQFF. The CDR3, as DNA: TGTGCCAGCAGCAGTACTAGCGGGAGGTGGGACAATGAGCAGTTCTTC. The chain has TRBV5-4 and TRBJ2-1; 12 nucleotides align to TRBD2. The germline V gene encodes CDR1 SGHNT and CDR2 YYREEE (reference sequence). The CDR3 is 16 residues long. V lost 4 bases and J lost 5; bases outside the gene matches: 7.

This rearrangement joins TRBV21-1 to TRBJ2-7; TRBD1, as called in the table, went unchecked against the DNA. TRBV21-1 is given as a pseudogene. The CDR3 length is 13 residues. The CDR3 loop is CASSVPGFSEQYF. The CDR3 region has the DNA TGTGCCAGCAGCGTTCCAGGGTTTAGCGAGCAGTACTTC.

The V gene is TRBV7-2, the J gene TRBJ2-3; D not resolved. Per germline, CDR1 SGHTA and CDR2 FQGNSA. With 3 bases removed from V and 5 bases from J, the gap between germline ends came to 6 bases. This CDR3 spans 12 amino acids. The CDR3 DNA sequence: TGTGCCAGCAGCTTCCTCAGAGATACGCAGTATTTT. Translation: CASSFLRDTQYF.

CDR3 sequence (DNA): TGTGCCAGCAGCTTAGCCAGGCCAGCGAACACCGGGGAGCTGTTTTTT. Translated: CASSLARPANTGELFF. The rearrangement links TRBV7-9 to TRBJ2-2; D call uncertain. The germline gives CDR1 SEHNR, CDR2 FQNEAQ (reference sequence). This CDR3 contains 16 residues. V dropped 0 bases and J dropped 0 bases, with 8 bases sitting between them.

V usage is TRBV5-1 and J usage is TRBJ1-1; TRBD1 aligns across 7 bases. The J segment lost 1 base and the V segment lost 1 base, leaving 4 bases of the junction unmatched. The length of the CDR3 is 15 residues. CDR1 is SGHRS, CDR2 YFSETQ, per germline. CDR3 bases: TGCGCCAGCAGCTTGTACGGGACAGAGAACACTGAAGCTTTCTTT. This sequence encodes CASSLYGTENTEAFF.

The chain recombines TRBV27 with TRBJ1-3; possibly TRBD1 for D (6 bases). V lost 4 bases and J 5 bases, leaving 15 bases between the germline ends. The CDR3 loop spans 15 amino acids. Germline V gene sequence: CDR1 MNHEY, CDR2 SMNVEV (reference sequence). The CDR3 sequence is CASSSPSQGRNTIYF. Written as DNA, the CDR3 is TGTGCCAGCAGTTCTCCATCACAGGGCAGAAACACCATATATTTT.

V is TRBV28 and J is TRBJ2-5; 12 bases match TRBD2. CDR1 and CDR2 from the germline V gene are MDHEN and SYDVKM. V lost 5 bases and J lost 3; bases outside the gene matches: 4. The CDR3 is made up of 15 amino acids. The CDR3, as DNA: TGTGCCAGCAGTCTAAGGACTAGCGGGAAAGAGACCCAGTACTTC. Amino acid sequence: CASSLRTSGKETQYF.

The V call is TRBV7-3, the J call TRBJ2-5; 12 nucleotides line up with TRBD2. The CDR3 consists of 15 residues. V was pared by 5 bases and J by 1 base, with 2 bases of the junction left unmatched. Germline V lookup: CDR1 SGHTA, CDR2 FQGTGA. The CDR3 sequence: CASSRTSGIQETQYF. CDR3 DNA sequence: TGTGCCAGCAGCCGGACTAGCGGGATCCAAGAGACCCAGTACTTC.

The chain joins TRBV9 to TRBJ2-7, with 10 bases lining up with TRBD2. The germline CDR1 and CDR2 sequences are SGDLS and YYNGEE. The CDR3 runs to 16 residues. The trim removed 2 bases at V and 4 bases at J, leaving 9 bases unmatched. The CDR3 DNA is TGTGCCAGCAGCGTTGGGACCCTAGCGGGAGCTTACGAGCAGTACTTC. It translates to CASSVGTLAGAYEQYF.

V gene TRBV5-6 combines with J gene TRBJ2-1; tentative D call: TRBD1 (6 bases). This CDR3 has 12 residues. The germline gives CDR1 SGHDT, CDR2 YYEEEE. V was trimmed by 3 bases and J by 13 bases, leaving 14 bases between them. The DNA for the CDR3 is TGTGCCAGCAGCTCCCGGGACACCCGCCAGTTCTTC. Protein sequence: CASSSRDTRQFF.

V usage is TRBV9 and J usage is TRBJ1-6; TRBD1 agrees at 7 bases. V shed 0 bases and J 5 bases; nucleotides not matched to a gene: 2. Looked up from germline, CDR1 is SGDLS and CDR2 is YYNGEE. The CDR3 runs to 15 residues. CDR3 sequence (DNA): TGTGCCAGCAGCGTAGGACAGGGAAATAATTCACCCCTCCACTTT. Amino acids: CASSVGQGNNSPLHF.

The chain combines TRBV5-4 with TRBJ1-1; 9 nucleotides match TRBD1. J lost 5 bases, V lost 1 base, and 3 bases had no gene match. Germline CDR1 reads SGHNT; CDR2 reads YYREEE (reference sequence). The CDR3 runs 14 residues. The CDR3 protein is CASSLNRGRTEAFF. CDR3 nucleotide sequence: TGTGCCAGCAGCTTGAACAGGGGGCGTACTGAAGCTTTCTTT.

The CDR3 reads CASSLTPKETQYF. The CDR3 DNA reads TGTGCCAGCAGCTTAACCCCTAAGGAGACCCAGTACTTC. The J gene is TRBJ2-5, the V gene TRBV7-3, with D uncertain. The germline gives CDR1 SGHTA, CDR2 FQGTGA. CDR3 size: 13 residues. Trimming removed 0 bases from V and 5 bases from J, with 7 bases in between.

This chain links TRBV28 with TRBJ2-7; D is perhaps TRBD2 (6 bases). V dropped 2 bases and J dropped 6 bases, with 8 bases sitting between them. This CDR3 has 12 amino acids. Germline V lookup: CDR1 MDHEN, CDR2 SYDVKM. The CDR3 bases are TGTGCCAGCAGTTTAAGCGGGCCCGAGCAGTACTTC. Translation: CASSLSGPEQYF.

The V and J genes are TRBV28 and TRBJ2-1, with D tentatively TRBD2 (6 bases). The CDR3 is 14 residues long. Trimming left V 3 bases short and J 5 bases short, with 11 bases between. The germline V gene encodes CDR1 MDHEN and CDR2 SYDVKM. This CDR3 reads CASSLSGRHNEQFF. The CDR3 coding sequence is TGTGCCAGCAGTTTGAGCGGGCGACACAATGAGCAGTTCTTC.

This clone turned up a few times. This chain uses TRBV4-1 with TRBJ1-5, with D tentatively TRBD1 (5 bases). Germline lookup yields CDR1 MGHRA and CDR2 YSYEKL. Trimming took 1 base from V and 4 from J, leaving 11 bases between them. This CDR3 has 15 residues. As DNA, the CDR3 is TGCGCCAGCAGCCAAGGACTTCAGGGAAATCAGCCCCAGCATTTT. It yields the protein CASSQGLQGNQPQHF.

The CDR3 sequence: CASSLGTSGVSYEQYF. The CDR3 DNA is TGCGCCAGCAGCTTGGGGACTAGCGGGGTTTCCTACGAGCAGTACTTC. This rearrangement joins TRBV5-1 to TRBJ2-7; TRBD2 matches at 12 bases. Looked up from germline, CDR1 is SGHRS and CDR2 is YFSETQ. The CDR3 covers 16 residues. V gave up 0 bases and J gave up 1 base; unmatched junction bases: 2. Full variable domain (rest looked up from reference TRBV5-1 and TRBJ2-7): KAGVTQTPRYLIKTRGQQVTLSCSPISGHRSVSWYQQTPGQGLQFLFEYFSETQRNKGNFPGRFSGRQFSNSRSEMNVSTLELGDSALYLCASSLGTSGVSYEQYFGPGTRLTVT.

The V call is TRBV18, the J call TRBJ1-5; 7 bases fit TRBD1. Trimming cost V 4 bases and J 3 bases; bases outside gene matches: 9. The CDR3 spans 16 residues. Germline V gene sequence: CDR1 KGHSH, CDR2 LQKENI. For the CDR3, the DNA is TGTGCCAGCTCACTCAACAGGGGCTCGATCAATCAGCCCCAGCATTTT. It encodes CASSLNRGSINQPQHF. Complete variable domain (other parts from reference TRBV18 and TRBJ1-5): NAGVMQNPRHLVRRRGQEARLRCSPMKGHSHVYWYRQLPEEGLKFMVYLQKENIIDESGMPKERFSAEFPKEGPSILRIQQVVRGDSAAYFCASSLNRGSINQPQHFGDGTRLSIL.

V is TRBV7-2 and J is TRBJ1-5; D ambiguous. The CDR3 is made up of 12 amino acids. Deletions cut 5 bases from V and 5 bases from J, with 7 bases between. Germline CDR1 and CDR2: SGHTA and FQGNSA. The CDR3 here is CASSPPDQPQHF. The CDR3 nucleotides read TGTGCCAGCAGCCCGCCGGATCAGCCCCAGCATTTT.

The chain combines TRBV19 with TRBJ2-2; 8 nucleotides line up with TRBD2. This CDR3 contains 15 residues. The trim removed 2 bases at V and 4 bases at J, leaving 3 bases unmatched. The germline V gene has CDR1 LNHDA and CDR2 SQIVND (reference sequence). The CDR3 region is CASSIRGGGTGELFF. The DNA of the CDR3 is TGTGCCAGTAGTATACGGGGGGGAGGCACCGGGGAGCTGTTTTTT.

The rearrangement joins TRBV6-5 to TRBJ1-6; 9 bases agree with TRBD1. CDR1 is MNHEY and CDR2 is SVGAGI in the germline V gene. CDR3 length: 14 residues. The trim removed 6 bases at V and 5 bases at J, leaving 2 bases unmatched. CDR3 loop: CASRRDRDNSPLHF. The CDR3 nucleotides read TGTGCCAGCAGAAGGGACAGGGATAATTCACCCCTCCACTTT.

CDR3 bases: TGCGCCAGCAGCCATCCCGGCGGGAGGGCCCTCAATGAGCAGTTCTTC. Encoded protein: CASSHPGGRALNEQFF. The gene calls are TRBV4-3 and TRBJ2-1, with 9 bases matching TRBD2. The germline CDR1 and CDR2 sequences are LGHNA and YSLEER. Trimming took 3 bases from V and 6 from J; bases not matched to a gene: 9. CDR3 length: 16 amino acids.

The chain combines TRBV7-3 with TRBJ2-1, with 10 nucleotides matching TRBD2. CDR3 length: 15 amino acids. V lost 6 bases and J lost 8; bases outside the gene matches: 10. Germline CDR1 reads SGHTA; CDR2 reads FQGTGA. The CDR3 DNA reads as TGTGCCAGCAGTCTTCTAGCGGGAGCGATGTATGAGCAGTTCTTC. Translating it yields CASSLLAGAMYEQFF.

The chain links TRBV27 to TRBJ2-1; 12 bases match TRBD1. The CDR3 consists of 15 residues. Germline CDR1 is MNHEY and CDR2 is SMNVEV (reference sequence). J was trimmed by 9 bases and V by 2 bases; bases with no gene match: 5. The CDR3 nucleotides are TGTGCCAGCAGTTTAGCCCGGGACAGGGGGCCTGAGCAGTTCTTC. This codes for CASSLARDRGPEQFF.

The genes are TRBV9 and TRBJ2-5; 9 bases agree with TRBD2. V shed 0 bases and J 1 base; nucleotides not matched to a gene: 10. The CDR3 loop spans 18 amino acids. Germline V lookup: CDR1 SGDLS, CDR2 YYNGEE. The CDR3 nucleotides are TGTGCCAGCAGCGTAGGAGGCTGGACTAGCGCTGTCCAAGAGACCCAGTACTTC. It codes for CASSVGGWTSAVQETQYF. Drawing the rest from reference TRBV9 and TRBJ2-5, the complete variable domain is DSGVTQTPKHLITATGQRVTLRCSPRSGDLSVYWYQQSLDQGLQFLIQYYNGEERAKGNILERFSAQQFPDLHSELNLSSLELGDSALYFCASSVGGWTSAVQETQYFGPGTRLLVL.